The present T cell receptor beta chain was sequenced within a study of blood T cell repertoires in COVID-19. Looking at the study overall: Samples taken during acute and convalescent COVID-19 were collected in the United States, Italy and Spain. T cells, B-cell-depleted T cells, or PBMCs supplied cDNA or gDNA.

Original methodology: Estimates of nucleated cell counts were drawn from the amplification of reference gene primers. Data came from immunoSEQ multiplex PCR; TCRdb stores just in-frame clones and leaves some out. V, J and clone size derive from that table, while D and trimming were established from the DNA sequence. This table has about 190,000 clones, about nine tenths appearing once. Per germline, CDR1 DFQATT and CDR2 SNEGSKA (reference sequence). The CDR3 has 12 amino acids. Deletions cut 3 bases from V and 9 bases from J, with 13 bases between. The chain combines TRBV20-1 with TRBJ2-3; D unresolved. The source material was peripheral blood. The origin of this receptor is a man aged 25-45 years with acute or convalescent COVID-19. CDR3: CSASMSERTQYF. In nucleotides, the CDR3 is TGCAGTGCTAGTATGTCTGAGAGGACGCAGTATTTT.